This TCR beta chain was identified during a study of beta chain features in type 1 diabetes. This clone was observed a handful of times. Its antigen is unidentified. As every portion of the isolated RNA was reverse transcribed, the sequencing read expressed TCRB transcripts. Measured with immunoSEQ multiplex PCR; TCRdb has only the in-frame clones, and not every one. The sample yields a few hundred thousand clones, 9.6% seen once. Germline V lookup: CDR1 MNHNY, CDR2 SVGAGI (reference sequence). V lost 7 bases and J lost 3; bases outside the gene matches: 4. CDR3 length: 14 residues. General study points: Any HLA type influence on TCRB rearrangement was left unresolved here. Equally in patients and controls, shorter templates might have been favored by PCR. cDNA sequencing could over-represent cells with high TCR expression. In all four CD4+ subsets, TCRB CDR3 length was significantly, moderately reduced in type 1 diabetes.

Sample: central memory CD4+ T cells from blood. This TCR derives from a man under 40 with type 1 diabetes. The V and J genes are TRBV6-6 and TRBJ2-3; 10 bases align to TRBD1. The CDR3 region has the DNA TGTGCCAGCAATGACAGGGGGCAGACAGATACGCAGTATTTT. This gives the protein CASNDRGQTDTQYF.